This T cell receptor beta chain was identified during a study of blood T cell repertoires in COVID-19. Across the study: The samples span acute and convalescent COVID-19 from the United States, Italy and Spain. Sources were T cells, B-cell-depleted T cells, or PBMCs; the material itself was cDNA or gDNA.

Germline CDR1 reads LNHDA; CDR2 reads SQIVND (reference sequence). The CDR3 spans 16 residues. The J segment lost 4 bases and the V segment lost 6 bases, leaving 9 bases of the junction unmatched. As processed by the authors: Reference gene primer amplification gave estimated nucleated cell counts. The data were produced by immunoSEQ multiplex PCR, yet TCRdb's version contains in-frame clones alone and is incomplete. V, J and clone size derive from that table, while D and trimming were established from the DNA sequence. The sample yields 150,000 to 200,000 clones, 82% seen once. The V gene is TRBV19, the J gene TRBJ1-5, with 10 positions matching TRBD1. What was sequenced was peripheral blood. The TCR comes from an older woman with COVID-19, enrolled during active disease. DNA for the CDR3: TGTGCCAGTAGGAGCGGGACAGGGGTTGGAAATCAGCCCCAGCATTTT. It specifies CASRSGTGVGNQPQHF. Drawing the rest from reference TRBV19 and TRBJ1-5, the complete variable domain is DGGITQSPKYLFRKEGQNVTLSCEQNLNHDAMYWYRQDPGQGLRLIYYSQIVNDFQKGDIAEGYSVSREKKESFPLTVTSAQKNPTAFYLCASRSGTGVGNQPQHFGDGTRLSIL.